This TCR beta chain was recorded in a study of prognosis after radiotherapy for stage I lung cancer (TCRdb year 2021). With regard to the full study: Between April 2018 and January 2019, under 20 stage I NSCLC patients were enrolled in Nanjing, China. Some 15 patients presented with newly diagnosed primary stage I lung tumors, and several carried oligometastatic NSCLC following surgical resection of the primary tumor. Every patient was regarded as medically inoperable, because of comorbidities in some 13 cases and refusal of surgery in roughly seven cases. The cohort was made up of about twelve men and about 6 women, with a median age of approximately 74 years and an age range of roughly 50 to 95 years. Roughly eleven patients had adenocarcinoma and about 7 had squamous cell carcinoma as the tumor histology. Using image-guided IMRT or VMAT, SBRT was delivered in 3 to 5 fractions at a biologically effective dose of at least 100 Gy. In every patient, SBRT was given without any concurrent therapy. After SBRT, distant metastases developed in about 20% of the 19 patients at a median of approximately seven months, while the remaining 15 patients had no significant progression. This study profiled peripheral blood TCR beta repertoires from stage I NSCLC patients before and after stereotactic body radiotherapy and linked the repertoires to distant failure. The study took one blood sample before SBRT and one after SBRT from each of roughly 20 patients and sequenced all 40 or so samples. Paper-wide results and their limitations: Post-SBRT Shannon entropy and its change from baseline were lower in patients who developed distant metastases; baseline Shannon entropy was not associated with metastases. No determination of tumor specificity was made for expanded TCR clones. Differences by metastasis status were reportedly seen in TRBV and TRBJ usage frequencies, involving two V genes at baseline and, after SBRT, 9 or 10 V genes and two J genes. The study was limited by the small cohort and short follow-up, and independent validation of the study findings is required. No adjustment for multiple comparisons was applied to any of the reported P values. After SBRT, the number of unique TCR clones decreased (median around 10,000 before versus around 7,000 after; Wilcoxon paired P=0.011).

No patient had a history of other malignancies or prior chemotherapy or radiotherapy, and all had node-negative disease on CT and PET/CT. At each of two time points, approximately 6.3 milliliters of peripheral venous blood were collected into EDTA tubes. PBMCs were isolated by Ficoll-Paque Plus density-gradient centrifugation. Samples were stored at -80°C immediately after collection until analysis. This clonotype is hyperexpanded (1% or more) in terms of sample share. Its antigen is not yet known. Per-base qualities were not stored, and no clone one base away is much larger. Two rounds of multiplex PCR were used to amplify the TCR beta CDR3 region from genomic DNA. In the first round of PCR, primers specific to each TRBV and TRBJ gene were used, and the primer sequences are filed in Chinese patent CN105087789A. Universal primers were used in the second PCR round. The Roche High Pure PCR Template Preparation Kit was used to extract genomic DNA from the frozen PBMCs. Paired-end sequencing with 151 bp reads was performed on the libraries using an Illumina HiSeq 3000. The study's processing was this. Raw reads lacking the multiplex PCR primer sequences were removed with CutAdapt. High-quality paired reads were merged into contigs with PEAR. MiXCR assigned TRB V, D and J gene segments to each contig by aligning to reference sequences. To remove sequencing errors, CDR3 sequences were clustered according to base quality and sequence similarity. Shannon entropy, normalized by the natural log of the productive TCR sequence number, served as the measure of diversity. Clonality was computed as one minus the ratio of Shannon entropy to the natural log of the number of unique clonotypes. Progression-free survival cut-offs for repertoire metrics were chosen using the Youden index of ROC curves, with analyses run in R 3.5.3. TCRdb reprocessed the public reads (quality trimming at Q25 with fastp, clone calling with MiXCR) and kept in-frame beta chains. All rows with the same CDR3 protein become a single entry with the most common DNA and genes. The V and J calls shown here were made by TCRdb, not taken from the authors' results. For this sample the table gives around 20,000 distinct CDR3 sequences, of which about 40% were detected only once. The ten biggest clones cover roughly 43% of the sample.

Spanning cysteine to phenylalanine, the CDR3 consists of 15 amino acids. Only CDR3 DNA is held: 45 bases, read in frame from base 1. From V the trimming removes 5 bases and from J it removes 4 bases, while the gene matches leave 6 bases of the junction unaccounted for. The sequence was obtained from a donor of 50 years or more with non-small cell lung cancer. The starting material was PBMCs, obtained before or after stereotactic body radiation therapy (not recorded which). The V and J segments used are TRBV12-3 or TRBV12-4 and TRBJ1-1; TRBD1 aligns with 11 central bases. The DNA sequence is given as TGTGCCAGCAGTCGGCCGGGACAGGGGGGCACTGAAGCTTTCTTT. This yields the protein CASSRPGQGGTEAFF.